Listed below are T cell receptor beta chains from one sample, sequenced in a study of blood T cells in healthy people across ages. TCRdb itself ran the 5' RACE reads through MiXCR, one entry per CDR3 protein. The sample includes around 1,500,000 distinct CDR3 sequences, roughly 40% seen only once; the top ten take 7% to 9%. Input material: blood. These receptors came from a young woman in good health. Both conserved end residues are part of each CDR3. The D gene is left open where the match is weak. Expanded clones get a size class; other rows say once, few or many, or leave the size out.

clone size,V gene,J gene,D gene,CDR3 DNA,CDR3 protein
.,TRBV20-1,TRBJ2-3,TRBD1,TGCAGTGCAAACCGGGACAGGGGAAAGCCAGATACGCAGTATTTT,CSANRDRGKPDTQYF
many,TRBV15,TRBJ1-2,.,TGTGCCACCAGCAGAGCAGGACAGCTCTATGGCTACACCTTC,CATSRAGQLYGYTF
few,TRBV20-1,TRBJ2-7,.,TGCAGTGCTAGACTCGACCTCGGGACAAACTCCTACGAGCAGTACTTC,CSARLDLGTNSYEQYF
once,TRBV6-7,TRBJ2-5,.,TGTGCCAGCATAACGTTTATCACTCCGAGGAGTGAGCAGTACTTC,CASITFITPRSEQYF
few,TRBV12-3/TRBV12-4,TRBJ2-3,TRBD2,TGTGCCAGCAGTTATCCGGGAGGGACCACAGATACGCAGTATTTT,CASSYPGGTTDTQYF
.,TRBV4-1,TRBJ2-7,.,TGCGCCAGCAGCCGGACGGACGAGGGATCCTACGAGCAGTACTTC,CASSRTDEGSYEQYF
few,TRBV4-1,TRBJ1-2,.,TGCGCCAGCAGCCAACCCGGGCCTTCGGATGGCTACACCTTC,CASSQPGPSDGYTF
.,TRBV2,TRBJ2-7,TRBD1,TGTGCCACCCGGGACAGGTACAATGAGCAGTACTTC,CATRDRYNEQYF
many,TRBV20-1,TRBJ1-2,.,TGCAGTGCTAGCCTTCAGGGGTATTATGGCTACACCTTC,CSASLQGYYGYTF
few,TRBV20-1,TRBJ1-2,.,TGCAGTGCTCCCCCTGACAGCACTAACTATGGCTACACCTTC,CSAPPDSTNYGYTF
.,TRBV11-2,TRBJ2-4,TRBD2,TGTGCCAGCAGCTCGGGACTAGCGGGGGGAAGTGAGCAGTACTTC,CASSSGLAGGSEQYF
.,TRBV10-3,TRBJ1-5,.,TGTGCCATCAGTGAGTCGGAGTATCAGCCCCAGCATTTT,CAISESEYQPQHF
few,TRBV25-1,TRBJ2-5,.,TGTGCCAGCAGTCATTCGGTTGAGGCCCAGTACTTC,CASSHSVEAQYF
.,TRBV5-6,TRBJ2-3,.,TGTGCCAGTAGCTTTCGGAGGGCAGGGGGTCGAGATACGCAGTATTTT,CASSFRRAGGRDTQYF
.,TRBV27,TRBJ2-2,TRBD2,TGTGCCAGCAGTCGCGGGGGGTGGGACACCGGGGAGCTGTTTTTT,CASSRGGWDTGELFF
.,TRBV6-1,TRBJ1-5,.,TGTGCCAGCATTTTGCAGCAGGGCTATCAGCCCCAGCATTTT,CASILQQGYQPQHF
few,TRBV28,TRBJ2-4,TRBD2,TGTGCCAGCAGACTAAGCGGGACTCTAGCCAAAAACATTCAGTACTTC,CASRLSGTLAKNIQYF
.,TRBV11-2,TRBJ2-5,.,TGTGCCAGCAGCTTAGATTTGGGGGCGGGGGAGACCCAGTACTTC,CASSLDLGAGETQYF
.,TRBV10-2,TRBJ2-7,.,TGCGCCAGCAGTGCCGAAAGGGTGGCAGGTCGGCACGAGCAGTACTTC,CASSAERVAGRHEQYF
once,TRBV9,TRBJ1-4,.,TGTGCCAGCAGCCCCGTGGGGGGACTTAATGAAAAACTGTTTTTT,CASSPVGGLNEKLFF
.,TRBV3-1,TRBJ2-7,.,TGTGCCAGCAGCCAGACTCTAGTTGGCGAGCAGTACTTC,CASSQTLVGEQYF
few,TRBV6-5,TRBJ1-2,.,TGTGCCAGCAGAAACTCCGCCAACGCAGGGGGCTACACCTTC,CASRNSANAGGYTF
.,TRBV20-1,TRBJ1-1,.,TGCAGTGCTAGAGATACTGGGGGCACTGAAGCTTTCTTT,CSARDTGGTEAFF
.,TRBV29-1,TRBJ2-5,.,TGCAGCGTTGAAGACTATCGACATGAGGCGGAGCAGTACTTC,CSVEDYRHEAEQYF
few,TRBV9,TRBJ1-1,.,TGTGCCAGCAGCGTAATCTCTGAAGCTTTCTTT,CASSVISEAFF
.,TRBV28,TRBJ2-3,.,TGTGCCAGCAGGCCCCTATCTAACACAGATACGCAGTATTTT,CASRPLSNTDTQYF
.,TRBV20-1,TRBJ2-5,TRBD2,TGCAGTGCTAGACGCTCCGGGGGGCAAGAGACCCAGTACTTC,CSARRSGGQETQYF
.,TRBV20-1,TRBJ1-5,TRBD1,TGCAGTGCCTTCTCGGCGGACAGGGAGACCCAGCCCCAGCATTTT,CSAFSADRETQPQHF
.,TRBV29-1,TRBJ2-7,.,TGCAGCCACCTTCATGGTAACTACGAGCAGTACTTC,CSHLHGNYEQYF
few,TRBV20-1,TRBJ2-4,TRBD2,TGCAGTGCTAGTCGGACTAGCGGGGAGGACATTCAGTACTTC,CSASRTSGEDIQYF
few,TRBV7-2,TRBJ1-2,.,TGTGCCAGCAGCTTAATGGTACAGAACTATGGCTACACCTTC,CASSLMVQNYGYTF
few,TRBV7-9,TRBJ2-1,.,TGTGCCAGCAGCTTAGCGCGGGGTCAGAAGGGTCGCAATGAGCAGTTCTTC,CASSLARGQKGRNEQFF
.,TRBV12-3/TRBV12-4,TRBJ2-1,TRBD1,TGTGCCAGCAGATCACCAGGGGGCATTTACAATGAGCAGTTCTTC,CASRSPGGIYNEQFF
.,TRBV10-3,TRBJ2-1,TRBD2,TGTGCCATCAGCCGCACTAGCGGGGTAGGGGATGAGCAGTTCTTC,CAISRTSGVGDEQFF
.,TRBV6-1,TRBJ2-3,.,TGTGCCAGCAGTGAAGAGGACGGGCCCCTGACAGATACGCAGTATTTT,CASSEEDGPLTDTQYF
.,TRBV24-1,TRBJ2-7,TRBD2,TGTGCCACCAGTGATACGGGAGGCGGAGACGCCTACGAGCAGTACTTC,CATSDTGGGDAYEQYF
.,TRBV5-1,TRBJ2-7,.,TGCGCCAGCAGCCCGCGGGGGCTAGCGGTTCACGAGCAGTACTTC,CASSPRGLAVHEQYF
.,TRBV12-3/TRBV12-4,TRBJ2-5,.,TGTGCCAGCAGTTTAGGGCCGGGTGGTCAAGAGACCCAGTACTTC,CASSLGPGGQETQYF
few,TRBV6-5,TRBJ2-5,.,TGTGCCAGCAGCATAGACAGGCGAGAGCAGTACTTC,CASSIDRREQYF
.,TRBV25-1,TRBJ2-6,.,TGTGCCAGCAGTGAATTTCACTCTGGGGCCAACGTCCTGACTTTC,CASSEFHSGANVLTF
.,TRBV25-1,TRBJ2-1,.,TGTGCCAGCAGTGACCCACGGGGGATGGAGACCCAGTTCTTC,CASSDPRGMETQFF
few,TRBV7-2,TRBJ2-1,TRBD2,TGTGCCAGCAGCCCCGAAGCGGGGGGGCCCTACAATGAGCAGTTCTTC,CASSPEAGGPYNEQFF
.,TRBV29-1,TRBJ1-5,.,TGCACACCCGCACGGGGGAACTCGAATCAGCCCCAGCATTTT,CTPARGNSNQPQHF
few,TRBV10-3,TRBJ2-1,.,TGTGCCATCGGGCGTAACGACAATGAGCAGTTCTTC,CAIGRNDNEQFF
.,TRBV7-2,TRBJ2-7,.,TGTGCCAGCAGCTTAGGTTACTTCTCCTACGAGCAGTACTTC,CASSLGYFSYEQYF
.,TRBV5-6,TRBJ1-5,.,TGTGCCAGCAGTTCCAGGGTTGGGGGTCAGCCCCAGCATTTT,CASSSRVGGQPQHF
.,TRBV30,TRBJ2-4,TRBD1,TGTGCCTGGGTCGGGACAGGTTACAATGAGCAGTACTTC,CAWVGTGYNEQYF
.,TRBV11-2,TRBJ2-3,.,TGTGCCAGCAGCTTATACGGGGAAGAACCTAGCACAGATACGCAGTATTTT,CASSLYGEEPSTDTQYF
few,TRBV29-1,TRBJ2-3,.,TGCAGCGTTGTCCCCCCTGTTGGCACGGTGTATACGCAGTATTTT,CSVVPPVGTVYTQYF
few,TRBV5-1,TRBJ1-1,TRBD1,TGCGCCAGCAGCCAAAAGACAGGGGAAATGGCTGAAGCTTTCTTT,CASSQKTGEMAEAFF
.,TRBV7-2,TRBJ2-7,.,TGTGCCAGCAGCACCTTTGGACCTACCTACGAGCAGTACTTC,CASSTFGPTYEQYF
.,TRBV12-3/TRBV12-4,TRBJ1-6,TRBD1,TGTGCCAGCAGTCGACAGGGTATAGATTCACCCCTCCACTTT,CASSRQGIDSPLHF
few,TRBV29-1,TRBJ2-1,TRBD2,TGCAGCGTGGAAGGGACTAGCGGGAGTGTGGAGTATGAGCAGTTCTTC,CSVEGTSGSVEYEQFF